This T cell receptor (beta chain) is from a study of T cell responses to AZD1222 COVID-19 vaccine. A remark on this clone: The antigen remains undetermined.

Repertoires were generated with immunoSEQ multiplex PCR, while TCRdb's copy carries only in-frame clones and drops some. The data contain about 93,000 clones, 65% to 90% of them seen just once; the ten biggest clones take up about 7.5%. Germline V gives CDR1 SGHAT, CDR2 FQNNGV. The germline V and J ends were trimmed by 5 bases and 8 bases, with 15 bases remaining between them. This CDR3 has 14 residues. General study points: Of the AZD1222 recipients, only six were seropositive at baseline. Clonal diversity was possibly underestimated, and white British individuals and females predominated among donors.

The chain couples TRBV11-2 to TRBJ1-4; D remains ambiguous. The sample here was peripheral blood, taken on day 0 of AZD1222 vaccination. The clonotype was recovered from an adult in good health. CDR3 residues: CASSRLVQPEKLFF. The CDR3 DNA sequence: TGTGCCAGCAGCCGTCTCGTCCAACCCGAAAAACTGTTTTTT.